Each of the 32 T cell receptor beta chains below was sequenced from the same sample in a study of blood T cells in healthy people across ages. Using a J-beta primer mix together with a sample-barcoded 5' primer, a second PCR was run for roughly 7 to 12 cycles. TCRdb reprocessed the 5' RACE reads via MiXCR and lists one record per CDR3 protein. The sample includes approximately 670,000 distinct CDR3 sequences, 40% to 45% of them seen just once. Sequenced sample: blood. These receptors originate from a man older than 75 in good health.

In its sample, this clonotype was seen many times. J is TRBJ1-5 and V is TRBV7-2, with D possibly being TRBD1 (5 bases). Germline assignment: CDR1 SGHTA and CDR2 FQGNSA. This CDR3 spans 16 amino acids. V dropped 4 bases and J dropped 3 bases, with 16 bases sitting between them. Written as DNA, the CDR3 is TGTGCCAGCAGCTCCGAAGTAGGGGCGGTCAATCAGCCCCAGCATTTT. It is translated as CASSSEVGAVNQPQHF.

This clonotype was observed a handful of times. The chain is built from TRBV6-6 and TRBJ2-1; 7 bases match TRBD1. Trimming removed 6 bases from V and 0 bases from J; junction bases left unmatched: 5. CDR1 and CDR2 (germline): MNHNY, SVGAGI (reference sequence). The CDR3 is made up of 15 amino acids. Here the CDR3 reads CASSPDRRSYNEQFF. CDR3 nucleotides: TGTGCCAGCAGCCCGGACAGGCGCTCCTACAATGAGCAGTTCTTC.

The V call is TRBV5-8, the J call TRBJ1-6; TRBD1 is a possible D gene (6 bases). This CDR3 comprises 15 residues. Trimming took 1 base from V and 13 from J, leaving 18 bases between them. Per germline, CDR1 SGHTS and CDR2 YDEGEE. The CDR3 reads CASSLRSGGGGPLHF. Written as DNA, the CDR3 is TGTGCCAGCAGCTTGCGGAGCGGGGGCGGAGGGCCCCTCCACTTT.

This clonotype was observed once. In DNA, the CDR3 is TGTGCCAGCAGCCTCAGCACCGGGACTTTCTCCTACGAGCAGTACTTC. This sequence encodes CASSLSTGTFSYEQYF. The chain uses TRBV14 and TRBJ2-7, with D perhaps TRBD2 (6 bases). Trimming removed 4 bases at V and 0 bases at J, with 16 bases between. Germline V gives CDR1 SGHDN, CDR2 FVKESK. This CDR3 is built from 16 residues.

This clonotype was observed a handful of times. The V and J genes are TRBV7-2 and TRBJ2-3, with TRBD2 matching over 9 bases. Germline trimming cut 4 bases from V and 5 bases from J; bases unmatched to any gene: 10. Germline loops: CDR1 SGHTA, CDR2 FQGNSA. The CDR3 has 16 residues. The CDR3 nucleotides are TGTGCCAGCAGCTCCCCAGCGGGAGGAGTGATAGATACGCAGTATTTT. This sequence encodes CASSSPAGGVIDTQYF.

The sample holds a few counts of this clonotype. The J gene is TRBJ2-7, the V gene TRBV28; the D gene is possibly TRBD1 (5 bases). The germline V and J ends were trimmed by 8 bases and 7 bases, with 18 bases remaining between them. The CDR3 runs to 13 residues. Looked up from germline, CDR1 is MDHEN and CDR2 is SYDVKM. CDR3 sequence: CASEQGPLREQYF. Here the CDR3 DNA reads TGTGCCAGCGAGCAGGGTCCCCTGCGGGAGCAGTACTTC.

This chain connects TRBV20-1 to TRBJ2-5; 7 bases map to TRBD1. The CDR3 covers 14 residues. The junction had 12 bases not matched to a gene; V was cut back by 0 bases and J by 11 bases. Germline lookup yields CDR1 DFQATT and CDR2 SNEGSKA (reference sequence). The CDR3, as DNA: TGCAGTGCTAGAGAGGGACAGAATCCCTACGGGCAGTACTTC. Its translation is CSAREGQNPYGQYF.

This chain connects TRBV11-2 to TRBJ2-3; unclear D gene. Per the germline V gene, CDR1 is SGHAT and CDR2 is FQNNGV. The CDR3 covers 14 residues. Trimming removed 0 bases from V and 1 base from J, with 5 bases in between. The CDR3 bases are TGTGCCAGCAGCTTAGAGATCGGCACAGATACGCAGTATTTT. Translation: CASSLEIGTDTQYF.

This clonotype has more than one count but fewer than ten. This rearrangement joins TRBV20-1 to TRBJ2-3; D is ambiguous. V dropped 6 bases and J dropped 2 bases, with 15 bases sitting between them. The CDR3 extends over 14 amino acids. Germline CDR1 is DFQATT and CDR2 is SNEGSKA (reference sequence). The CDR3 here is CSADQGSPTDTQYF. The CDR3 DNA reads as TGCAGTGCCGACCAAGGCAGCCCCACAGATACGCAGTATTTT.

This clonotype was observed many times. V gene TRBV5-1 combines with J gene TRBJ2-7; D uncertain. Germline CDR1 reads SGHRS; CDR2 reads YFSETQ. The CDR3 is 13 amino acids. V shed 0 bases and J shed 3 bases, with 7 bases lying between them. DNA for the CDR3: TGCGCCAGCAGCTTGGTTCCGGGCTACGAGCAGTACTTC. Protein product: CASSLVPGYEQYF.

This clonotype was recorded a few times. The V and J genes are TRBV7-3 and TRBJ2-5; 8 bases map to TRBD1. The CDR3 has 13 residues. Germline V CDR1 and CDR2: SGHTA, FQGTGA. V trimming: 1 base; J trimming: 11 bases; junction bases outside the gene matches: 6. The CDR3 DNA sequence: TGTGCCAGCAGCTTAAGACAGGGGAGAGAGCAGTACTTC. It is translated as CASSLRQGREQYF.

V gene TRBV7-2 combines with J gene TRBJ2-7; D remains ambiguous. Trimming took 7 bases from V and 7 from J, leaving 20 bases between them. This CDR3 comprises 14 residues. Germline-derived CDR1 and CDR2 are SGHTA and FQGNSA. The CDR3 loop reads CASNFTKGTEEQYF. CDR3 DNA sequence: TGTGCCAGCAACTTTACCAAGGGAACGGAGGAGCAGTACTTC.

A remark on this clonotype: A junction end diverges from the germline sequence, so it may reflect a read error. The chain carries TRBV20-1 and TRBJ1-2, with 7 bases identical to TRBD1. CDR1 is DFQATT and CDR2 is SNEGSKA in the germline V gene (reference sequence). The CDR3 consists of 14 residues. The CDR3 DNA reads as TGCAGTGCAAAACAACAGGGGATCGACTATGGTTACACCTTC. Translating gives CSAKQQGIDYGYTF.

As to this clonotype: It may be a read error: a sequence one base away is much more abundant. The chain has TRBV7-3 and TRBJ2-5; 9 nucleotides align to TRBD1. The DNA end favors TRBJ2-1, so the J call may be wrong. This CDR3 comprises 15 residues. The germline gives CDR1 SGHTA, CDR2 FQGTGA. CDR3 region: CASSTGQGIEETQFF. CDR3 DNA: TGTGCCAGCAGCACAGGACAGGGGATAGAAGAGACCCAGTTCTTC.

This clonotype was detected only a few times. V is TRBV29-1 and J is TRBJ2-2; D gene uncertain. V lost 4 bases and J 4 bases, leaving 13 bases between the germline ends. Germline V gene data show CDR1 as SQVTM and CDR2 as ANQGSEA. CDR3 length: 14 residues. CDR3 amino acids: CSVAHSVGTGELFF. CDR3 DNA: TGCAGCGTTGCCCACTCCGTGGGCACCGGGGAGCTGTTTTTT.

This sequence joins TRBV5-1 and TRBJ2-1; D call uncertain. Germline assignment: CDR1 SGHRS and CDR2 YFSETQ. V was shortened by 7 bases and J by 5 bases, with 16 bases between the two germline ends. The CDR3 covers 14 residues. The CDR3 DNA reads TGCGCCAGCCGTGGGGTGGTAGGAGACAATGAGCAGTTCTTC. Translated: CASRGVVGDNEQFF.

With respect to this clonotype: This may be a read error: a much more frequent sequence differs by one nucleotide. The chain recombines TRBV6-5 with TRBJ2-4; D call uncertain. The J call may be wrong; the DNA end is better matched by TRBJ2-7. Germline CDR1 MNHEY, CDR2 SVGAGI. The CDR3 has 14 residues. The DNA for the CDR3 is TGTGCCAGCAGTTACAGGCATGATAGAGGCGAGCAGTACTTC. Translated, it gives CASSYRHDRGEQYF.

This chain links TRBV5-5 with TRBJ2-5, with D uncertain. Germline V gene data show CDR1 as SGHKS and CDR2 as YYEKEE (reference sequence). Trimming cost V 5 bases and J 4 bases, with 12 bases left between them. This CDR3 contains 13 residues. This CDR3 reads CASRSGSPETQYF. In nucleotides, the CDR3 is TGTGCCAGCAGGTCCGGGTCACCAGAGACCCAGTACTTC.

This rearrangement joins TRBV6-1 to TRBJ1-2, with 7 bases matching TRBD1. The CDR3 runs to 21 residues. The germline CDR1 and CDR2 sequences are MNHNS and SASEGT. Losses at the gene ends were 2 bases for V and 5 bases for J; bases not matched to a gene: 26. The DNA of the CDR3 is TGTGCCAGCAGTGAACCGTCGCGACACGAAGGGGGAGACAGGGAGTATTATGGCTACACCTTC. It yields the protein CASSEPSRHEGGDREYYGYTF.

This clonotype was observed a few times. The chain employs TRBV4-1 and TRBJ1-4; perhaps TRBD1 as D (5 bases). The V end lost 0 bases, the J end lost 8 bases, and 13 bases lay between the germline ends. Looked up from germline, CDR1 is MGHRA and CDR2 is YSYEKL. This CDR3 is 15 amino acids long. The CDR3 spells CASSQDPRVGEKLFF. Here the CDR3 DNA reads TGCGCCAGCAGCCAAGACCCCAGGGTGGGAGAAAAACTGTTTTTT.

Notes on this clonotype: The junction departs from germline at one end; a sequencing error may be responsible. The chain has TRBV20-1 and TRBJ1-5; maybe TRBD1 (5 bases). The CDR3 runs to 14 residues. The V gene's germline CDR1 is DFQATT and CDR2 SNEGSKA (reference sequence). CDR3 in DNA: TGTAGTGCCTTTCCGAACAGGAACAATCAGCCCCAGCATTTT. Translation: CSAFPNRNNQPQHF.

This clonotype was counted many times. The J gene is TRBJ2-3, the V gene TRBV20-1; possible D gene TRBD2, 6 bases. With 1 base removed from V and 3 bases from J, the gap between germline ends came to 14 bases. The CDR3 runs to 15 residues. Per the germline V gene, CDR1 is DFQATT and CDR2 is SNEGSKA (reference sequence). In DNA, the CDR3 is TGCAGTGCTAGAGGGAGTGGGGGGAAAACAGATACGCAGTATTTT. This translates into CSARGSGGKTDTQYF.

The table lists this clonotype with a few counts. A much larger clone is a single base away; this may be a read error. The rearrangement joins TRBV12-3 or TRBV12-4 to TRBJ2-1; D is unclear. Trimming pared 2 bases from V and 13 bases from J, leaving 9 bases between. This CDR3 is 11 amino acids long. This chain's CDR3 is CASSLRETQFF. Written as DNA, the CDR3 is TGTGCCAGCAGTTTAAGAGAGACCCAGTTCTTC.

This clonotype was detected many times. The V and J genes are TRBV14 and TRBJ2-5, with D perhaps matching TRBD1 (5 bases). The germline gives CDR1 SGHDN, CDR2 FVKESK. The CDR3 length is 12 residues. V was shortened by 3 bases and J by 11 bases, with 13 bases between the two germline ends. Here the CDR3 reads CASSQDNSGQYF. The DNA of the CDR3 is TGTGCCAGCAGCCAGGACAACTCAGGGCAGTACTTC.

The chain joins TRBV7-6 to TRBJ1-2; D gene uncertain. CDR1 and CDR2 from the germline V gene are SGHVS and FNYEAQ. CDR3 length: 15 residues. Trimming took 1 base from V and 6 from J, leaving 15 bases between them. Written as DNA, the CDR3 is TGTGCCAGCAGCTTAGATGTGGCAGCCGCGGATGGCTACACCTTC. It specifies CASSLDVAAADGYTF.

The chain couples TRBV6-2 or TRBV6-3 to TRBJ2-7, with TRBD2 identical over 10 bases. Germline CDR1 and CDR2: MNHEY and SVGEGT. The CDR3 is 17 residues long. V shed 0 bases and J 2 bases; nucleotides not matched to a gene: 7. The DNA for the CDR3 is TGTGCCAGCAGTTACTCTGTGACTAGCGGGTCTACCTACGAGCAGTACTTC. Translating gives CASSYSVTSGSTYEQYF.

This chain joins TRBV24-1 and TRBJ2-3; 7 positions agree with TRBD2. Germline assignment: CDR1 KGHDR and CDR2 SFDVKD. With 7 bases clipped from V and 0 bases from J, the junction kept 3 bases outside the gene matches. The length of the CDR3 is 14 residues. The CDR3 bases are TGTGCCACCAGGGCTAGCGGAAGCACAGATACGCAGTATTTT. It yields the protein CATRASGSTDTQYF.

CDR3 region: CASSQERGGNTGELFF. DNA of the CDR3: TGCGCCAGCAGCCAAGAAAGGGGCGGGAACACCGGGGAGCTGTTTTTT. The chain links TRBV4-3 to TRBJ2-2; a weak D match, TRBD1 (5 bases). The CDR3 has 16 amino acids. The germline V gene has CDR1 LGHNA and CDR2 YSLEER. Trimming took 0 bases from V and 1 from J, leaving 9 bases between them.

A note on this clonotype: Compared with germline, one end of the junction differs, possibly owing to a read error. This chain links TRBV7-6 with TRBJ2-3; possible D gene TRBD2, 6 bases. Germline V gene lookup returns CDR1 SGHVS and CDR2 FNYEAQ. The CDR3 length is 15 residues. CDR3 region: CASSSLSGRTDMQYF. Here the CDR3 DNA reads TGTGCCAGCAGCTCCCTGAGCGGGCGCACAGATATGCAGTATTTT.

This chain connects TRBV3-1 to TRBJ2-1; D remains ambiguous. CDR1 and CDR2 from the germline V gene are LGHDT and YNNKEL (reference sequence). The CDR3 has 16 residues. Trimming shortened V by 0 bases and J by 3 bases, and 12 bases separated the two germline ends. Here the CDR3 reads CASSQEVRRVYNEQFF. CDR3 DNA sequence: TGTGCCAGCAGCCAAGAGGTCAGGAGAGTCTACAATGAGCAGTTCTTC.

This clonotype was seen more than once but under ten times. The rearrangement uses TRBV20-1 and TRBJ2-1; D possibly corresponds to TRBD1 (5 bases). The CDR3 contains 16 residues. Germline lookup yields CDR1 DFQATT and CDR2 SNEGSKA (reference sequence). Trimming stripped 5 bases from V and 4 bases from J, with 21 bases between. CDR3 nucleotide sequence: TGCAGTGCTCGAGGACAAAAACCGGCAGAATACAATGAGCAGTTCTTC. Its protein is CSARGQKPAEYNEQFF.

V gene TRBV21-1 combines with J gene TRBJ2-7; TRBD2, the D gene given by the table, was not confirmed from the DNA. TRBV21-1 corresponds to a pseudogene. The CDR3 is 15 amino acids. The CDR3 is CASSKVSGGGYEQYF. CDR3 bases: TGTGCCAGCAGCAAAGTTTCCGGGGGAGGCTACGAGCAGTACTTC.